This entry lists 23 T cell receptor beta chains sequenced from one sample in a study of T cell responses to AZD1222 COVID-19 vaccine (TCRdb year 2021). Read against the paper, the sample's time point label means: baseline before first vaccination. The library was obtained by the immunoSEQ multiplex PCR assay. TCRdb re-hosts the immuneACCESS table, in-frame sequences only. Its copies lack some clones; in the studies checked, an unresolved V gene accounts for under half of them, and the cause for the rest is not known. Here the sample has about 120,000 clones; 80% to 90% occur a single time. The ten biggest clones cover 9.4% of the sample. Material: peripheral blood, obtained on day 0 of AZD1222 vaccination. Receptors originate from an adult in good health.

V gene TRBV4-3 combines with J gene TRBJ2-3; the D gene is possibly TRBD2 (5 bases). This CDR3 contains 13 residues. Looked up from germline, CDR1 is LGHNA and CDR2 is YSLEER. The V end was cut by 0 bases, the J end by 5 bases, with 6 bases between. CDR3 sequence (DNA): TGCGCCAGCAGCCAAGATCGGGGAGATACGCAGTATTTT. This codes for CASSQDRGDTQYF.

Only a few counts were recorded for this clone. In DNA form, the CDR3 reads TGTGCCAGCATACTAGCGGGGGCTCCTCATTACAAAGATACGCAGTATTTT. This translates into CASILAGAPHYKDTQYF. The chain uses TRBV27 and TRBJ2-3; TRBD2 matches at 11 bases. Germline V CDR1 and CDR2: MNHEY, SMNVEV (reference sequence). This CDR3 has 17 residues. V trimming: 7 bases; J trimming: 5 bases; junction bases outside the gene matches: 14.

The J gene is TRBJ1-1, the V gene TRBV28; D may be TRBD1 (6 bases). Germline-derived CDR1 and CDR2 are MDHEN and SYDVKM. The CDR3 runs 15 residues. V was trimmed by 5 bases and J by 6 bases, leaving 19 bases between them. This chain's CDR3 is CASSIPSGVVAEAFF. CDR3 nucleotides: TGTGCCAGCAGTATCCCTTCAGGGGTTGTGGCTGAAGCTTTCTTT.

This clone was found once. CDR3 protein: CASSMSDSNSEKLFF. The CDR3 DNA follows: TGTGCCAGTAGTATGAGCGACAGCAACAGCGAAAAACTGTTTTTT. The chain uses TRBV19 and TRBJ1-4; maybe TRBD1 (5 bases). Trimming shortened V by 3 bases and J by 8 bases, and 16 bases separated the two germline ends. The CDR3 is made up of 15 amino acids. The germline gives CDR1 LNHDA, CDR2 SQIVND (reference sequence).

The V call is TRBV29-1, the J call TRBJ1-6, with D perhaps matching TRBD1 (6 bases). The CDR3 contains 13 residues. The V gene lost 6 bases and the J gene lost 8 bases, with 14 bases spanning the gap. Germline V CDR1 and CDR2: SQVTM, ANQGSEA. The CDR3 DNA is TGCAGCGTAAGACAGGCCCACGATTCACCCCTCCACTTT. Protein: CSVRQAHDSPLHF.

This rearrangement joins TRBV4-2 to TRBJ2-3, with 8 bases lining up with TRBD2. The CDR3 has 16 residues. From germline, CDR1 is LGHNA and CDR2 YNFKEQ. V lost 4 bases, J lost 2 bases, and 8 bases stayed unmatched. CDR3 nucleotides: TGTGCCAGCAGCCCTTTGATAGCGGGATTCACAGATACGCAGTATTTT. Its translation is CASSPLIAGFTDTQYF.

V is TRBV28 and J is TRBJ2-2, with 12 positions matching TRBD2. The germline gives CDR1 MDHEN, CDR2 SYDVKM. Trimming cost V 4 bases and J 7 bases; bases outside gene matches: 7. This CDR3 has 16 residues. The CDR3 DNA sequence: TGTGCCAGCAGTTCAGCTAGCGGGGGGGCCGACGGGGAGCTGTTTTTT. It translates to CASSSASGGADGELFF.

The V and J genes are TRBV30 and TRBJ1-1, with D possibly matching TRBD1 (6 bases). The CDR3 runs to 16 residues. Germline assignment: CDR1 GTSNPN and CDR2 SVGIG (reference sequence). Between the trimmed V and J ends, which lost 3 bases and 2 bases, there was a span of 19 bases. The CDR3 DNA reads as TGTGCCTGGAGCGGGGGCCCTTCGGGGGTAAACACTGAAGCTTTCTTT. Residues: CAWSGGPSGVNTEAFF.

V is TRBV7-9 and J is TRBJ1-1; D remains ambiguous. CDR3 length: 18 residues. From germline, CDR1 is SEHNR and CDR2 FQNEAQ (reference sequence). Trimming took off 0 bases at V and 0 bases at J, with 17 bases between the two ends. CDR3 DNA: TGTGCCAGCAGCTTAGCGCTTCTGAGGAAAGGGATGAACACTGAAGCTTTCTTT. It is translated as CASSLALLRKGMNTEAFF.

The chain joins TRBV27 to TRBJ2-3, with 15 bases matching TRBD2. This CDR3 region has 18 residues. Germline lookup yields CDR1 MNHEY and CDR2 SMNVEV (reference sequence). The trim removed 4 bases at V and 6 bases at J, leaving 11 bases unmatched. This chain's CDR3 is CASSSRKWTSGRADTQYF. CDR3 sequence (DNA): TGTGCCAGCAGTTCCCGAAAATGGACTAGCGGGAGGGCGGATACGCAGTATTTT.

The J gene is TRBJ2-2, the V gene TRBV19, with D possibly matching TRBD2 (5 bases). Germline CDR1 and CDR2: LNHDA and SQIVND (reference sequence). The CDR3 spans 13 residues. Trimming left V 10 bases short and J 5 bases short, with 14 bases between. The CDR3: CAMRAPGTGELFF. CDR3 sequence (DNA): TGTGCCATGAGGGCCCCGGGGACCGGGGAGCTGTTTTTT. The full variable domain, in which reference TRBV19 and TRBJ2-2 provide the parts outside the CDR3, is DGGITQSPKYLFRKEGQNVTLSCEQNLNHDAMYWYRQDPGQGLRLIYYSQIVNDFQKGDIAEGYSVSREKKESFPLTVTSAQKNPTAFYLCAMRAPGTGELFFGEGSRLTVL.

The rearrangement joins TRBV2 to TRBJ1-2; D is uncertain. The CDR3 is made up of 14 amino acids. Germline-derived CDR1 and CDR2 are SNHLY and FYNNEI. With 3 bases removed from V and 4 bases from J, the gap between germline ends came to 12 bases. The CDR3 loop reads CASSEAGKGYGYTF. In DNA, the CDR3 is TGTGCCAGCAGTGAGGCGGGGAAGGGCTATGGCTACACCTTC.

To note about this clone: This CDR3 is also generated by other DNA sequences in the sample. CDR3 loop: CASSLGGGSSYEQYF. The CDR3 coding sequence is TGTGCCAGCAGCTTAGGTGGCGGGAGCTCCTACGAGCAGTACTTC. The chain combines TRBV7-2 with TRBJ2-7, with 7 bases that match TRBD2. Germline V gene sequence: CDR1 SGHTA, CDR2 FQGNSA. Germline trimming cut 1 base from V and 0 bases from J; bases unmatched to any gene: 3. The CDR3 has 15 residues.

The chain combines TRBV25-1 with TRBJ2-1, with unresolved D. CDR1 and CDR2 from the germline V gene are MGHDK and SYGVNS. Trimming removed 4 bases at V and 2 bases at J, with 9 bases between. The CDR3 is 14 amino acids. CDR3: CASSGERAYNEQFF. CDR3 nucleotides: TGTGCCAGCAGTGGCGAGCGCGCCTACAATGAGCAGTTCTTC.

This chain joins TRBV6-5 and TRBJ1-5; tentatively, D is TRBD1 (5 bases). Germline CDR1 and CDR2: MNHEY and SVGAGI. Between the trimmed V and J ends, which lost 6 bases and 8 bases, there was a span of 17 bases. This CDR3 comprises 14 residues. The CDR3: CASSAAGDSEPQHF. CDR3 DNA sequence: TGTGCCAGCAGCGCAGCCGGGGACTCGGAGCCCCAGCATTTT.

This clone was detected only once. The chain has TRBV7-9 and TRBJ1-2; 7 bases fit TRBD1. V lost 1 base and J lost 8; bases outside the gene matches: 13. The CDR3 sequence is 16 residues long. Per germline, CDR1 SEHNR and CDR2 FQNEAQ (reference sequence). The DNA of the CDR3 is TGTGCCAGCAGCTTAGAAGGGGGACAGAGTAACATCGGCTACACCTTC. It codes for CASSLEGGQSNIGYTF.

The chain uses TRBV24-1 and TRBJ2-7; the match to TRBD1 covers 9 bases. The CDR3 runs to 16 residues. With V trimmed by 4 bases and J by 5 bases, 11 bases remained unmatched. CDR1 is KGHDR, CDR2 SFDVKD, per germline. This chain's CDR3 is CATSDTGQGRNHEQYF. The DNA for the CDR3 is TGTGCCACCAGTGACACAGGACAGGGGAGGAATCACGAGCAGTACTTC.

This rearrangement joins TRBV3-1 (or the pseudogene TRBV3-2) to TRBJ1-2; tentatively, D is TRBD1 (5 bases). This CDR3 is built from 17 residues. The germline CDR1 and CDR2 sequences are LGHDT and YNNKEL (reference sequence). V lost 4 bases, J lost 4 bases, and 22 bases lay in between. The CDR3 sequence: CASSPNQDPTGAYGYTF. The DNA of the CDR3 is TGTGCCAGCAGCCCGAATCAAGACCCGACTGGGGCCTATGGCTACACCTTC.

The gene calls are TRBV6-2 or TRBV6-3 and TRBJ1-2; no reliable D call. V lost 4 bases and J 4 bases, leaving 13 bases between the germline ends. CDR3 length: 14 amino acids. CDR1 is MNHEY and CDR2 is SVGEGT in the germline V gene. The CDR3 DNA follows: TGTGCCAGCAGTTTTGGCAGTTACATCTATGGCTACACCTTC. Encoded protein: CASSFGSYIYGYTF.

This sequence joins TRBV12-3 or TRBV12-4 and TRBJ2-7; D is unresolved. Trimming shortened V by 4 bases and J by 4 bases, and 11 bases separated the two germline ends. This CDR3 is 13 amino acids long. The chain's CDR3 is CASSSAGSYEQYF. The CDR3 DNA is TGTGCCAGCAGTTCGGCAGGATCATACGAGCAGTACTTC.

The chain employs TRBV9 and TRBJ1-2; D unresolved. The CDR3 consists of 15 residues. CDR1 and CDR2 (germline): SGDLS, YYNGEE. The V gene lost 0 bases and the J gene lost 4 bases, with 13 bases spanning the gap. The CDR3: CASSVVGGGIYGYTF. CDR3 DNA sequence: TGTGCCAGCAGCGTAGTAGGAGGCGGAATCTATGGCTACACCTTC.

The rearrangement links TRBV29-1 to TRBJ2-1; TRBD2 aligns across 8 bases. The germline V gene encodes CDR1 SQVTM and CDR2 ANQGSEA. The CDR3 runs 16 residues. V was pared by 0 bases and J by 6 bases, with 10 bases of the junction left unmatched. The CDR3 DNA is TGCAGCGTTGAAGATCCAAGACTAGCGCCCATCAATGAGCAGTTCTTC. Amino acid sequence: CSVEDPRLAPINEQFF.

The V gene is TRBV6-2 or TRBV6-3, the J gene TRBJ1-5, with D possibly matching TRBD1 (5 bases). The V and J ends lost 4 bases and 5 bases respectively, with 6 bases between them. The CDR3 covers 12 residues. Germline values: CDR1 MNHEY, CDR2 SVGEGT. The CDR3 DNA is TGTGCCAGCAGTTGGGGCTATCAGCCCCAGCATTTT. Translating it yields CASSWGYQPQHF.